This record looks at one T cell receptor beta chain sequence and its context. CDR1 is SEHNR, CDR2 FQNEAQ, per germline (reference sequence). CDR3 length equals 16 residues. Trimming left V 1 base short and J 2 bases short, with 11 bases between. This sample is drawn from a study of cytomegalovirus exposure and HLA in healthy donors. 60 Vbeta and 13 Jbeta primers were used in PCR. The data were produced by immunoSEQ multiplex PCR, yet TCRdb's version contains in-frame clones alone and is incomplete. The table shows over 120,000 clones, with 65% to 80% occurring only once. The sample comprised PBMCs. The TCR was taken from a man in his thirties or forties in good health and CMV-seronegative. V is TRBV7-9 and J is TRBJ2-2, with D maybe TRBD1 (6 bases). The CDR3: CASSLVLTGNTGELFF. CDR3 bases: TGTGCCAGCAGCTTAGTCCTGACAGGCAACACCGGGGAGCTGTTTTTT.